The rows below give T cell receptor beta chains drawn from one sample of a study of shared clonotypes between healthy human individuals. Only in-frame clones appear in the TCRdb table, and some are missing; sequencing was by immunoSEQ multiplex PCR. The repertoire consists of hundreds of thousands of clones, with around 79% occurring once and the leading ten covering 13%. The sequenced material came from PBMCs. All receptors derive from a woman in her thirties or forties in good health. Some clones in this sample may be carry-over from other donors' samples. Each CDR3 is given with its conserved first and last residue. D genes are given only for firm matches. Size is stated for part of the rows, as once, few or many counts, or as a class when the clone is expanded.

D gene: -; J gene: TRBJ2-1; V gene: TRBV5-4; clone size: -; CDR3 DNA: TGTGCCAGCAGCTTGGGCGACAACTACAATGAGCAGTTCTTC; CDR3 protein: CASSLGDNYNEQFF
D gene: -; J gene: TRBJ1-3; V gene: TRBV2; clone size: -; CDR3 DNA: TGTGCCAGCAGCCTAGATGGAAACACCATATATTTT; CDR3 protein: CASSLDGNTIYF
D gene: -; J gene: TRBJ1-2; V gene: TRBV6-1; clone size: -; CDR3 DNA: TGTGCCAGCAGTGAAGCGCTTCTGGAGGTTAACTATGGCTACACCTTC; CDR3 protein: CASSEALLEVNYGYTF
D gene: -; J gene: TRBJ1-3; V gene: TRBV30; clone size: -; CDR3 DNA: TGTGCCTGGACCCTGGGGAGCTCTGGAAACACCATATATTTT; CDR3 protein: CAWTLGSSGNTIYF
D gene: TRBD1; J gene: TRBJ2-1; V gene: TRBV7-9; clone size: -; CDR3 DNA: TGTGCCGGACAGGGGCTAGGTGATGAGCAGTTCTTC; CDR3 protein: CAGQGLGDEQFF
D gene: -; J gene: TRBJ2-5; V gene: TRBV28; clone size: -; CDR3 DNA: TGTGCCAGCAGTTCCGCCGGAGGGCCTCGGGAGACCCAGTACTTC; CDR3 protein: CASSSAGGPRETQYF
D gene: TRBD2; J gene: TRBJ2-1; V gene: TRBV18; clone size: -; CDR3 DNA: TGTGCCAGCTCACCTACTAGCGGGATATACAATGAGCAGTTCTTC; CDR3 protein: CASSPTSGIYNEQFF
D gene: -; J gene: TRBJ2-7; V gene: TRBV19; clone size: -; CDR3 DNA: TGTGCCAGTAGGGTAAGACTGGGCGGCGGGTACGAGCAGTACTTC; CDR3 protein: CASRVRLGGGYEQYF
D gene: -; J gene: TRBJ1-1; V gene: TRBV7-9; clone size: few; CDR3 DNA: TGTGCCAGCAGCTTCCAAGGAAACACTGAAGCTTTCTTT; CDR3 protein: CASSFQGNTEAFF
D gene: TRBD2; J gene: TRBJ2-1; V gene: TRBV11-2; clone size: -; CDR3 DNA: TGTGCCAGCAGTTTCACTAGCGGGAGCGGAAATGAGCAGTTCTTC; CDR3 protein: CASSFTSGSGNEQFF
D gene: TRBD1; J gene: TRBJ2-3; V gene: TRBV7-6; clone size: -; CDR3 DNA: TGTGCCAGCAGCTTAGGGACAGGGGGGCCAGATACGCAGTATTTT; CDR3 protein: CASSLGTGGPDTQYF